The 5 T cell receptor beta chains below all came from one sample that was sequenced in a study of sequential checkpoint blockade in melanoma. Profiled with immunoSEQ multiplex PCR; TCRdb holds only in-frame clones, not every one. Of over a thousand clones in the sample, 24% were seen once. Stated treatment: randomized to nivolumab then ipilimumab (arm A) or the reverse (arm B). The sample was tumor tissue (inferred from file names), taken from a patient given nivolumab and ipilimumab in sequence. The source of these receptors is a human donor with melanoma.

This clone is labeled medium-sized. The chain has TRBV11-3 and TRBJ1-5, with D tentatively TRBD1 (6 bases). Germline V gene data show CDR1 as SGHNT and CDR2 as YENEEA. This CDR3 is 17 amino acids long. V was cut by 2 bases and J by 3 bases, with 17 bases left in between. The CDR3 is CASSLTRGVRSNQPQHF. The CDR3 nucleotides are TGTGCCAGCAGCTTAACAAGGGGGGTGCGGTCCAATCAGCCCCAGCATTTT. The complete variable domain, with remaining parts taken from reference TRBV11-3 and TRBJ1-5, reads EAGVVQSPRYKIIEKKQPVAFWCNPISGHNTLYWYLQNLGQGPELLIRYENEEAVDDSQLPKDRFSAERLKGVDSTLKIQPAELGDSAVYLCASSLTRGVRSNQPQHFGDGTRLSIL.

The rearrangement joins TRBV6-8 to TRBJ2-7; 8 bases fit TRBD1. With V trimmed by 2 bases and J by 2 bases, 5 bases remained unmatched. The CDR3 covers 15 residues. Germline V gives CDR1 MNHGY, CDR2 SAAAGT. The chain's CDR3 is CASSYVNRGAYEQYF. The CDR3 DNA follows: TGTGCCAGCAGTTACGTCAACAGGGGGGCCTACGAGCAGTACTTC.

CDR3 sequence (DNA): TGTGCCAGTAGTACCCGGACCCTCCTGAGCGGCTATGGCTACACCTTC. Amino acids: CASSTRTLLSGYGYTF. J is TRBJ1-2 and V is TRBV19; no reliable D call. Trimming shortened V by 4 bases and J by 4 bases, and 19 bases separated the two germline ends. The CDR3 is made up of 16 amino acids. CDR1 is LNHDA, CDR2 SQIVND, per germline (reference sequence).

This clone was counted between two and nine times. V usage is TRBV6-8 and J usage is TRBJ1-2; D possibly corresponds to TRBD1 (5 bases). This CDR3 spans 13 amino acids. Germline-derived CDR1 and CDR2 are MNHGY and SAAAGT. With 10 bases removed from V and 4 bases from J, the gap between germline ends came to 16 bases. The CDR3 coding sequence is TGTGCCATCAGGGCAGGGTCGGGCTATGGCTACACCTTC. Protein sequence: CAIRAGSGYGYTF.

This clone was seen only a few times. V and J are TRBV6-8 and TRBJ2-5, with no clear D. The germline V gene has CDR1 MNHGY and CDR2 SAAAGT. V lost 0 bases, J lost 4 bases, and 3 bases lay in between. CDR3 length equals 12 residues. CDR3 in DNA: TGTGCCAGCAGTTACTCCATAGAGACCCAGTACTTC. It specifies CASSYSIETQYF.